Described below is a single TCR beta chain sequence and its context. It lacks a known antigen. No much larger clonotype is one base removed from it; base qualities were not supplied. Receptor libraries were prepared by the immunoSEQ multiplex PCR assay. TCRdb holds this immuneACCESS table with in-frame rearrangements only. Some clones are missing; in checked studies, unresolved V genes explain under half, and the rest has no known cause. Present in this sample are some 70,000 clones, approximately 92% of which were seen just once. Of the sample, 2.5% to 3.5% is held by the ten largest clones. The data were taken from a study of T cell changes during pregnancy in multiple sclerosis (dated by TCRdb to the late 2010s). Regarding the study in general: In women with multiple sclerosis, the researchers looked at how the T cell repertoire shifted as pregnancy progressed.

There are 19 amino acids in the CDR3, from cysteine to phenylalanine inclusive. The entry retains the CDR3 DNA only, 57 bases that are in frame from base 1. Trimmed from V: 6 bases; trimmed from J: 2 bases; junction bases lacking a gene match: 16. The germline V gene encodes CDR1 SGHVS and CDR2 FQNEAQ. Here the chain combines TRBV7-8 and TRBJ2-3, and 11 junction bases match TRBD1. The sequence was obtained from a female donor in good health, enrolled as a control in a pregnancy study. The material was CD8+ T cells from peripheral blood mononuclear cells, obtained in the third trimester of pregnancy. CDR3 region: CASSSGGQGELPFTDTQYF. The nucleotides are TGTGCCAGCAGTTCAGGGGGACAGGGGGAACTACCCTTCACAGATACGCAGTATTTT.